The clone carrying this TCR beta chain was detected many times. The antigen is unknown. iRepertoire HTBI primers and Arm-PCR of CDR3 regions built TCR beta libraries. TCRdb re-called the multiplex PCR reads through MiXCR, storing one row per CDR3 protein. The sample has over 500,000 distinct CDR3 sequences; 15% to 20% are singletons. This specimen comes from a study of regulatory T cells in long-lasting Graves disease. Noted time point: newly diagnosed GD, antithyroid drugs for less than 3 months. From PBMCs, RNA was extracted and then used to make the TCR library. Patients all came to the study from an endocrinology department in Xi'an, China. CDR1 is MNHNS, CDR2 SASEGT, per germline. This CDR3 is built from 13 residues. With 8 bases clipped from V and 8 bases from J, the junction kept 7 bases outside the gene matches. General study results and limits: Public clonotype sharing was higher in persistent than newly diagnosed patients. There were preferences for TRBV28, TRBJ1-2 and TRBJ2-5 in persistent disease.

In addition, the sample was reused for a study of T cells in Graves' hyperthyroidism and ophthalmopathy. That source notes: Progression to ophthalmopathy was predicted a median of roughly 6.8 months early.

The genes are TRBV6-1 and TRBJ2-1; the match to TRBD1 covers 9 bases. Sequences were derived from peripheral blood mononuclear cells (PBMCs), sampled at new diagnosis, from a patient treated with antithyroid drugs. The TCR was taken from a man in his late teens or twenties with Graves disease. The CDR3 coding sequence is TGTGCCAGCCAAACAGGGGGCGGGTATGAGCAGTTCTTC. The encoded protein is CASQTGGGYEQFF.